The source of this TCR beta chain is a study of blood T cell repertoires in COVID-19. V was clipped by 0 bases and J by 3 bases, with 9 bases between them. Looked up from germline, CDR1 is SGHKS and CDR2 is YYEKEE (reference sequence). The CDR3 length is 14 residues. Assay used: immunoSEQ multiplex PCR; TCRdb lists only in-frame clones, some missing. The sample has 130,000 to 150,000 clones, approximately 80% seen once. This TCR came from a woman older than 75 with acute or convalescent COVID-19. The sequencing input was peripheral blood. The chain combines TRBV5-5 with TRBJ1-1; maybe TRBD1 (5 bases). As DNA, the CDR3 is TGTGCCAGCAGCTTGGCCGGGGGTTACACTGAAGCTTTCTTT. It encodes CASSLAGGYTEAFF. Full variable domain (rest looked up from reference TRBV5-5 and TRBJ1-1): DAGVTQSPTHLIKTRGQQVTLRCSPISGHKSVSWYQQVLGQGPQFIFQYYEKEERGRGNFPDRFSARQFPNYSSELNVNALLLGDSALYLCASSLAGGYTEAFFGQGTRLTVV.